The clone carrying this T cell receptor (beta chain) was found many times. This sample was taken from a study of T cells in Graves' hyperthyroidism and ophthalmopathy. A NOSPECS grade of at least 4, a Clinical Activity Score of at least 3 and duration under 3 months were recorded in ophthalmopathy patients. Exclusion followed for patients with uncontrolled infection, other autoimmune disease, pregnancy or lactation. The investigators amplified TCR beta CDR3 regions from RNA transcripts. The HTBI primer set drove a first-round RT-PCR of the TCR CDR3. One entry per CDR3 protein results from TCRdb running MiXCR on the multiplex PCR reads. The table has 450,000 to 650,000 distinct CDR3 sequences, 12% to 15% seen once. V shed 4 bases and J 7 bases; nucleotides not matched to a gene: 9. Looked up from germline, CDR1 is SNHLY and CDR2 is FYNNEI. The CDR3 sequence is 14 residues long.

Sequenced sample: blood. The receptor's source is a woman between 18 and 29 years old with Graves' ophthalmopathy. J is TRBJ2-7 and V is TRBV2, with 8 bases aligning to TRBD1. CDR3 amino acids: CASSVQQGEREQYF. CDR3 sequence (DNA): TGTGCCAGCAGTGTTCAACAGGGGGAACGGGAGCAGTACTTC.